What follows describes a single T cell receptor (beta chain). There is no known antigen for this receptor. Base quality data are lacking; no much larger clone is found one base away. The cohort comprised around 700 healthy bone marrow donors. At the time of sampling, every cohort member was nominally healthy, though immune exposures that went unrecorded were likely present. The donor tested CMV seropositive and was one of the 289 seropositive cohort members. A peripheral blood sample was provided by each donor, and peripheral blood mononuclear cells were used for TCR beta sequencing. Genomic DNA was extracted from the blood cell samples with the Qiagen DNeasy Blood Extraction Kit. Library prep was done by the immunoSEQ multiplex PCR assay. The multiplex PCR relied on a mix of 60 forward primers for TCR Vbeta segments and 13 reverse primers for TCR Jbeta segments. The CDR3 region of rearranged TCR beta genes was amplified from genomic DNA by a multiplex PCR assay. Amplified TCR beta libraries were sequenced as 87-base-pair reads on the Illumina HiSeq System. Turning to the authors' computational methods: Across the roughly 670 repertoires, a later analysis counted some 81 million unique TCR beta chains, around 11 million of which were shared by at least two donors. To remove PCR and sequencing errors, raw reads were error-corrected and collapsed into unique sequences using a nearest-neighbor algorithm that merged closely related sequences. V, D and J gene segments were assigned by aligning CDR3 sequences to IMGT reference sequences. Each retained sequence needed at least a six-nucleotide match to both a V gene segment and a J gene segment. Rearrangements were called productive when the CDR3 lacked stop codons and stayed in frame with V and J; all others were non-productive. Following IMGT convention, CDR3 was defined as the stretch from the second conserved V-encoded cysteine to the conserved J-encoded phenylalanine. In an earlier analysis of some 550 of the donors, sequences lacking an unambiguous match to a single V gene segment were excluded. In an earlier analysis of approximately 560 of the donors, a V segment was called functional when productive rearrangements were above 56.7%, and segregating when the standard deviation between donors exceeded 5%. To diagnose cytomegalovirus status from the catalog of TCR beta chain sequences, a statistical classification framework was built. In a later analysis, V and J genes were assigned by comparing TCR nucleotide sequences against IMGT/GENE-DB human TR gene sequences. Using the TCRdist pipeline, a later analysis assigned CDR3 sequences along with most-parsimonious VDJ recombination scenarios. In a later analysis, each TCR beta chain was defined by its CDR3 amino acid sequence together with its V-gene family, and reads without a unique V-gene family were excluded. As a way to deal with suspected cross-contamination and a sequencing artifact, a later analysis dropped 450 to 600 nucleotide sequences that were highly shared and had low generation probability. In a later analysis, a clonal expansion index for each public chain was calculated from normalized within-repertoire ranks of inferred template counts. In a later analysis, generation probabilities were computed using a VDJ recombination model fitted to out-of-frame rearrangements, and the results were checked against IGoR. A later analysis scored TCR-TCR, TCR-HLA and TCR-CMV co-occurrence with hypergeometric tests, applying a repertoire-size bias correction to TCR pairs. False discovery rates were estimated in a later analysis by permuting HLA or CMV assignments 20 times. In a later analysis, co-occurring TCRs were grouped using DBSCAN, with TCRdist sequence similarity added in when clustering inside HLA-allele-positive subsets. Repertoires with fewer than 30,000 or more than 120,000 public chains, plus five repertoires with anomalous nucleotide sharing, were excluded from co-occurrence clustering. This is the immuneACCESS table as TCRdb keeps it, with only in-frame sequences that have V and J called. A part of the clones is gone; compared with another copy, unresolved V genes explain less than half, and the rest is unexplained. V and J calls and clone size come straight from that table; D and trimming were deduced from the DNA. This sample comprises 75,000 to 80,000 clones, around 66% of them detected only once. Approximately 4.4% of the sample is taken by the ten largest.

This sample stems from a study of cytomegalovirus exposure and HLA in healthy donors (dated by TCRdb to the late 2010s). In terms of the full investigation: An earlier analysis of roughly 500 of the donors reported roughly 300 Gb of sequence data and approximately 110 million unique TCR beta sequences from about 179 million T cells. An early release that covered 640 HLA-typed donors contained approximately 300 gigabases of sequencing data and about 93 million unique TCR sequences. Among the roughly 400 genotyped donors, around 81% belonged to the genetic ancestry cluster associated with self-reported Caucasian donors. The aim of the study was to test whether cataloging public T cell receptors could identify signatures of past pathogen exposure. The study used immunosequencing to profile the T cell repertoires of 666 subjects and linked those repertoires to cytomegalovirus serostatus. Besides the first cohort of 666 subjects, a separate validation cohort made up of 120 different subjects was used. High-throughput TCR immunosequencing, statistical association of individual TCRs with disease status, and machine learning were combined to predict cytomegalovirus infection status. In a later analysis, previously published TCR beta repertoires from some 640 donors were re-analyzed and high-resolution HLA genotyping was added so that TCR occurrence patterns could be studied. The later analysis used no new phenotypic data to find candidate immune exposures, relying instead on TCR beta sequences and their occurrence across donors. In an earlier analysis of about 590 of the donors, high-throughput TCR beta sequencing was used to judge whether each TCR beta V gene segment behaved as functional or pseudogenic. Donor age, sex, ethnicity and CMV serostatus were compiled alongside the repertoire data. A later genetic analysis used genome-wide SNP genotypes for about 65% of the 666 donors, treating that subset as a discovery cohort. All discovery cohort repertoires had been generated using a single sequencing platform. Both class I and class II loci were covered by HLA typing, at four-digit resolution. The number of typed donors differed by locus: about 629-630 for A, B, C, DRB1 and DQB1; 522 for DQA1; roughly 600 for DPA1; and 450 to 480 for DPB1. Four to six DR-DQ haplotypes were handled as single units for association and clustering because linkage in the cohort was strong. Among several hundred genotyped donors of the cohort, an average of approximately 220,000 unique TCR beta nucleotide sequences was sequenced per donor, of which about 18% were non-productive.

From V the trimming removes 5 bases and from J it removes 5 bases, while the gene matches leave 3 bases of the junction unaccounted for. Via the germline V gene, CDR1 is SGHTA and CDR2 FQGNSA. From cysteine to phenylalanine, the CDR3 is 13 amino acids long. Only CDR3 DNA remains: 39 bases, in frame from the first base. Broader findings and caveats from the paper: Because counts were too low, 15 to 20 rarely observed V segments, including chromosome 9 orphons, were excluded from the earlier analysis of a few hundred of the donors. Compared with equally common non-associated chains, HLA-associated TCR beta chains in a later analysis were more clonally expanded and had lower generation probabilities. In vitro tests confirmed that three of the cytomegalovirus-associated TCR beta chains recognize cytomegalovirus antigens. The 87-base-pair reads could not distinguish some IMGT-functional V segments, including TRBV6-2 and TRBV6-3, so those segments were excluded. Because HLA typing was unavailable for some donors at each locus, only the typed subset was used in association tests. This cohort had only TCR beta chains sequenced, and the lack of alpha or paired-chain data limited which features could be detected. In an earlier analysis of approximately 600 of the donors, most TCR beta V segments were observed in productive rearrangements about 87% or about 30% of the time, broadly matching IMGT annotations. Roughly uniform sequencing depth across donors was assumed in presence/absence analyses, although this assumption may not hold. Correlated functional status among segregating V segments might reflect linkage disequilibrium, but an unknown experimental factor could not be ruled out. In the study, some 180 TCR beta chains were listed as associated with cytomegalovirus. A further reported finding was that TCR beta sequences accurately predicted the HLA-A and HLA-B alleles for most subjects in the first cohort. Several of the top co-occurrence clusters appeared to be linked to parvovirus B19, influenza, CMV and Epstein-Barr virus, according to a later analysis. CMV serostatus was the only immune exposure information available for the cohort. While some public TCRs were present in many individuals, most TCR sequences turned up only very rarely across donors. A cluster of highly shared sequence variants was judged likely to be a technical artifact of the sequencing pipeline. The authors suggested that the approach could potentially be generalized to other disease states and immunological phenotypes. Most CMV-associated TCR beta chains appeared to be HLA-restricted in a later analysis, and the HLA associations seemed to be driven largely by CMV exposure. Assigning TCR associations to individual alleles was difficult when HLA alleles, especially DR and DQ, strongly co-occurred. In a later genetic analysis, a missense DCLRE1C variant was associated with V-gene and J-gene trimming of TCR beta chains, and the association was replicated in an independent cohort. Compared with the approximately 670-donor mean, donors in an Asian-associated ancestry cluster had fewer N-insertions in productive TCRs, according to a later genetic analysis. In a later analysis, TCR association rates were found to vary across HLA loci, with the most associated TCRs seen for DRB1 alleles and the fewest for HLA-C alleles. The classifier was reported to diagnose cytomegalovirus status with high specificity and sensitivity in both the original cohort and the validation cohort. At a false discovery rate of 0.05, a later analysis linked some 18,000 TCR beta sequences to specific HLA alleles.

This sequence originates from a man aged 55 to 70 in good health and CMV-seropositive. The sequencing input was PBMCs. The sequence is built from TRBV7-2 and TRBJ2-1; 7 junctional bases match TRBD1. The CDR3: CASSRDSHNEQFF. The DNA reads TGTGCCAGCAGCCGGGACAGCCACAATGAGCAGTTCTTC.